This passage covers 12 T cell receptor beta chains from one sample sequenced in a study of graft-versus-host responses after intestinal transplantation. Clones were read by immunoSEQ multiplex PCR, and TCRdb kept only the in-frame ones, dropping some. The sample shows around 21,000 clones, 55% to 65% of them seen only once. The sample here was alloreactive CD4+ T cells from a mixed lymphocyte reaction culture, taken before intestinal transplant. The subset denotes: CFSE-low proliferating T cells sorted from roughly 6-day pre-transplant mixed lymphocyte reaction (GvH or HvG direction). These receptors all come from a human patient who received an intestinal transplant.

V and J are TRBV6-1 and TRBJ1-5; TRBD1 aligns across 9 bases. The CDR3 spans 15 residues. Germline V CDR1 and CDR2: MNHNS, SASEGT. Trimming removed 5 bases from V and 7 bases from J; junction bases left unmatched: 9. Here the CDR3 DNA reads TGTGCCAGCAGTTTTCCGGGACAGGGATACCAGCCCCAGCATTTT. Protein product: CASSFPGQGYQPQHF.

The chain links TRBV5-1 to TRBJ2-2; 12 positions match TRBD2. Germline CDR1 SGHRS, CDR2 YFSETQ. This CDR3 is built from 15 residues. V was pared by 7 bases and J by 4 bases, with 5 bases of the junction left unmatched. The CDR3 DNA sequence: TGCGCCAGCCGATGGACTAGCGGGATCACCGGGGAGCTGTTTTTT. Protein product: CASRWTSGITGELFF.

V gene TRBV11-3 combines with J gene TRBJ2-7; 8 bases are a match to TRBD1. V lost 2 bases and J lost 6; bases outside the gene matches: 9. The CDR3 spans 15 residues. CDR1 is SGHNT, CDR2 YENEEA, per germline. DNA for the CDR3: TGTGCCAGCAGCTTATTCGGACAGGGAGGCTCCGAGCAGTACTTC. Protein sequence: CASSLFGQGGSEQYF.

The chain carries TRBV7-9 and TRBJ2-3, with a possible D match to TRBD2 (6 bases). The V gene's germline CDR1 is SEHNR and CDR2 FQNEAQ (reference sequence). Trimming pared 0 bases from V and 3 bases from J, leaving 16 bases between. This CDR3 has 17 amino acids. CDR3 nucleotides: TGTGCCAGCAGCTTAGCGGTCGGTTGGGGGAGGACAGATACGCAGTATTTT. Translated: CASSLAVGWGRTDTQYF.

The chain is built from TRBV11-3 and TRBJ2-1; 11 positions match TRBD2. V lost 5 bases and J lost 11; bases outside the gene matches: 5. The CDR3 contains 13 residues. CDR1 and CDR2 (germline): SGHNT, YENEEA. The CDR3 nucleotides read TGTGCCAGCAGCCCGCAGACTAGCGGGAAGCAGTTCTTC. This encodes CASSPQTSGKQFF.

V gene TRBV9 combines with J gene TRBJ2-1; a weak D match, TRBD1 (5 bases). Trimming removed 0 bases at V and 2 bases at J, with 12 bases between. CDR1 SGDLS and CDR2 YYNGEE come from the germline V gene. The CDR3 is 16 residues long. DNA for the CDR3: TGTGCCAGCAGCGTAGTGGAACAGGTTGCCTACAATGAGCAGTTCTTC. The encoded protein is CASSVVEQVAYNEQFF.

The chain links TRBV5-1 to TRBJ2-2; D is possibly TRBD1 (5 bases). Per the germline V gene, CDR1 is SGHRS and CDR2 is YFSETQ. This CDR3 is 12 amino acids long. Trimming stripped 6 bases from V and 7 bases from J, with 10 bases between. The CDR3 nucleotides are TGCGCCAGCACTCAGGGAAGCGGGGAGCTGTTTTTT. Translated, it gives CASTQGSGELFF. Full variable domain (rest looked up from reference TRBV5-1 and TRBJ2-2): KAGVTQTPRYLIKTRGQQVTLSCSPISGHRSVSWYQQTPGQGLQFLFEYFSETQRNKGNFPGRFSGRQFSNSRSEMNVSTLELGDSALYLCASTQGSGELFFGEGSRLTVL.

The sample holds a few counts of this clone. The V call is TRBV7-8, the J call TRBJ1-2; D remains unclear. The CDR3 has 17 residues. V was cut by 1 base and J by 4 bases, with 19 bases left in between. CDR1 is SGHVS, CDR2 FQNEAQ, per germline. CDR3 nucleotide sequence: TGTGCCAGCAGCTTAGAGATAATCCGACGGGAGACCTATGGCTACACCTTC. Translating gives CASSLEIIRRETYGYTF.

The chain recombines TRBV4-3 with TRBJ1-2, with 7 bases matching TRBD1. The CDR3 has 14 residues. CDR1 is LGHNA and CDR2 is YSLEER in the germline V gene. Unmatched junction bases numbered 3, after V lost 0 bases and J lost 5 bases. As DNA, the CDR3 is TGCGCCAGCAGCCAAGAGACAGGGATTTATGGCTACACCTTC. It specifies CASSQETGIYGYTF.

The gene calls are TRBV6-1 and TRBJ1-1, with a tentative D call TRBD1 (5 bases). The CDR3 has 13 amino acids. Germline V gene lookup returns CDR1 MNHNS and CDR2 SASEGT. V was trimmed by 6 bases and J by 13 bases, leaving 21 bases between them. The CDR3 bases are TGTGCCAGCAGCCGAGGGGATTGGACGGGAGGTTTCTTT. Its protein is CASSRGDWTGGFF.

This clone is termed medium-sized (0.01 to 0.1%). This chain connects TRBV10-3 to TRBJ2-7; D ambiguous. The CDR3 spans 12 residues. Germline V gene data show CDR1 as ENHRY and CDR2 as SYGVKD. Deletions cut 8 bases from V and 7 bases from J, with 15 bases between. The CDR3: CAIYSELGEQYF. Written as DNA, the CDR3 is TGTGCCATCTACAGTGAACTGGGTGAGCAGTACTTC.

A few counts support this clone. The CDR3 here is CAWNEQLNTEAFF. CDR3 DNA: TGTGCCTGGAATGAACAGCTGAACACTGAAGCTTTCTTT. V gene TRBV30 combines with J gene TRBJ1-1; D is undetermined. CDR3 length: 13 amino acids. V was clipped by 4 bases and J by 0 bases, with 9 bases between them. CDR1 is GTSNPN, CDR2 SVGIG, per germline (reference sequence). Combining the CDR3 with reference TRBV30 and TRBJ1-1 gives the whole variable domain SQTIHQWPATLVQPVGSPLSLECTVEGTSNPNLYWYRQAAGRGLQLLFYSVGIGQISSEVPQNLSASRPQDRQFILSSKKLLLSDSGFYLCAWNEQLNTEAFFGQGTRLTVV.